Here is one T cell receptor beta chain with its context. The CDR3 consists of 15 residues. With V trimmed by 7 bases and J by 3 bases, 10 bases remained unmatched. The germline V gene has CDR1 MNHEY and CDR2 SVGAGI. Per the authors' pipeline: Amplification of reference gene primers was used by the study to estimate nucleated cell counts. Some clones are missing from TCRdb's copy, which holds only in-frame ones; the method was immunoSEQ multiplex PCR. The D gene and trimming were derived from the DNA, and the V and J assignments and clone size from that table. The table has about 330,000 clones, 80% to 90% seen once. The data originate from a study of blood T cell repertoires in COVID-19. Study-level background: Acute-phase and convalescent COVID-19 samples originated in the United States, Italy and Spain.

V is TRBV6-5 and J is TRBJ2-7; 9 bases match TRBD2. The clonotype was recovered from a man aged 18 to 35 who had recovered from COVID-19. Sequences were obtained from peripheral blood. CDR3: CASTTGLAANYEQYF. The CDR3, as DNA: TGTGCCAGCACCACGGGACTAGCAGCAAACTACGAGCAGTACTTC.